This T cell receptor (beta chain) was documented in a study of Ad26.COV2.S vaccination and SARS-CoV-2 variants. Study at large: COV1001, an Ad26.COV2.S trial, supplied this vaccine-arm donor. Administration of Ad26.COV2.S was intramuscular, either once or twice 56 days apart.

The data were produced by immunoSEQ multiplex PCR, yet TCRdb's version contains in-frame clones alone and is incomplete. Of fewer than 400,000 clones listed, 85% to 90% are singletons. The sample's treatment: around 19 received Ad26.COV2.S at low or high dose, single or two shots; several received placebo; per-sample allocation not given. Day 63 following the first vaccine or placebo injection was when the samples were taken. An adult donor aged 18-55 years was enrolled in Boston. Concerning this clone itself: Its matching antigen is unknown.

Germline V gene sequence: CDR1 LGHNA, CDR2 YSLEER. The CDR3 runs to 14 residues. V was cut by 0 bases and J by 6 bases, with 11 bases left in between. Study-level points and caveats: Substantial response breadth was reportedly seen for spike-specific CD8+ and CD4+ T cells after vaccination.

The sequence derives from a person aged 18-65 years who received the Ad26.COV2.S COVID-19 vaccine or a placebo. This material consisted of peripheral blood, taken in a trial of Ad26.COV2.S vaccine versus placebo. This chain joins TRBV4-3 and TRBJ1-1; the D gene is possibly TRBD1 (5 bases). CDR3 protein: CASSQDYRTPEAFF. Written as DNA, the CDR3 is TGCGCCAGCAGCCAAGATTACAGGACCCCTGAAGCTTTCTTT.